This record looks at one T cell receptor (beta chain) sequence and its context. Its antigen is still unknown. The libraries of TRB cDNA were prepared using 5' RACE with UMI labels. TCRdb reprocessed the 5' RACE reads and stores each CDR3 protein as one record, lacking DNA. This sample's table has around 88,000 distinct CDR3 sequences. A CD45RO-CCR7+CD27+CD95- phenotype identified naive CD8+ T cells. This CDR3 contains 13 residues. Germline-derived CDR1 and CDR2 are LGHDT and YNNKEL (reference sequence). The sample comes from a study of CXCR3-negative and CXCR3-positive naive CD8 T cells. Study-wide results and caveats: CXCR3-positive naive cells carried more hydrophobic TRB CDR3s than CXCR3-negative ones. It was found that naive subsets had comparable surface CD5, and TCR strength was inferred from TRB CDR3 properties. For naive cells, CXCR3-negative and CXCR3-positive subsets had similar TRBV-TRBJ usage; for memory cells, usage differed. In both naive subsets diversity was comparably high, whereas memory CD8+ cells showed much lower diversity.

Sequenced material: naive CXCR3+ CD8+ T cells from blood. As for subset: CD45RO-CCR7+CD27+CD95- naive CD8+ T cells expressing CXCR3 (TNR3+). This clonotype was sampled from a human donor in good health. Some clones in this sample may be carry-over from other donors' samples. The V call is TRBV3-1, the J call TRBJ1-2; checking the TCRdb D call of TRBD1 is not possible without DNA. CDR3 amino acids: CASRATGIYGYTF.